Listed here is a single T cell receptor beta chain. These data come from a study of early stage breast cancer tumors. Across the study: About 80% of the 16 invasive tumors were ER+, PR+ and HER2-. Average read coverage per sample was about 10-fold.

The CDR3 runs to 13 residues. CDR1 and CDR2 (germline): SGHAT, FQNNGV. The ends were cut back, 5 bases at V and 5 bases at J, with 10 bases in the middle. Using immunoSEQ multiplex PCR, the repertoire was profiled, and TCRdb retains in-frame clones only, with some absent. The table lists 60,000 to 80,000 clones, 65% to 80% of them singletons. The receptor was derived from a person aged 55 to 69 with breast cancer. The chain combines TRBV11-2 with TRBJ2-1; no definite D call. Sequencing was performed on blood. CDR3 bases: TGTGCCAGCAGCCCCGGGCGGAACAATGAGCAGTTCTTC. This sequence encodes CASSPGRNNEQFF.